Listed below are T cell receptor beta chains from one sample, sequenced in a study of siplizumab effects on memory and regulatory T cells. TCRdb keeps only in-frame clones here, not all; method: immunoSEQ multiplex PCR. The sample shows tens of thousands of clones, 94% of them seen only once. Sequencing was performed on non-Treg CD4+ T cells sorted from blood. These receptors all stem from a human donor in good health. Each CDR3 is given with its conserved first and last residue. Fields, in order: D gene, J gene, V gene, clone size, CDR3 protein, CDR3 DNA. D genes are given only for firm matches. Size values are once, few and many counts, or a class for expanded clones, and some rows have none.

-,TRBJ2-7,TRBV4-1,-,CASSQDSSRSSYEQYF,TGCGCCAGCAGCCAAGATAGCTCTAGGAGCTCCTACGAGCAGTACTTC
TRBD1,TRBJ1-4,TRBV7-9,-,CASSTQTGANEKLFF,TGTGCCAGCAGCACCCAAACAGGGGCTAATGAAAAACTGTTTTTT
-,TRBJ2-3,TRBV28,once,CASSSSTQYF,TGTGCCAGCAGTTCGAGTACGCAGTATTTT
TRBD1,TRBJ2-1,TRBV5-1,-,CASQVTGDGYNEQFF,TGCGCCAGCCAAGTGACAGGGGATGGCTACAATGAGCAGTTCTTC
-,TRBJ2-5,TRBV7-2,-,CASRSQETQYF,TGTGCCAGCAGGTCTCAAGAGACCCAGTACTTC
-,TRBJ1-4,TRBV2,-,CASNEPAVRTPTNEKLFF,TGTGCCAGCAACGAACCGGCGGTGCGTACCCCAACTAATGAAAAACTGTTTTTT
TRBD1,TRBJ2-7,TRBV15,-,CATSSNRGSYEQYF,TGTGCCACCAGCAGCAACAGGGGCTCCTACGAGCAGTACTTC
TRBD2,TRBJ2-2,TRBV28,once,CASRERGTGELFF,TGTGCCAGCAGAGAGCGGGGCACCGGGGAGCTGTTTTTT
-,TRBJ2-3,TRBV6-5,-,CASSDRPDTQYF,TGTGCCAGCAGTGACAGGCCCGATACGCAGTATTTT
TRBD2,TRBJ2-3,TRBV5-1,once,CASRPGAGGSTDTQYF,TGCGCCAGCAGACCCGGGGCGGGAGGAAGCACAGATACGCAGTATTTT
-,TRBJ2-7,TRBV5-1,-,CASSLAQGGHEQYF,TGCGCCAGCAGCTTGGCACAGGGCGGCCACGAGCAGTACTTC
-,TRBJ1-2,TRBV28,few,CASIHPNYGYTF,TGTGCCAGCATTCATCCTAACTATGGCTACACCTTC
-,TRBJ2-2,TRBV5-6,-,CASSLAGELFF,TGTGCCAGCAGCTTGGCCGGGGAGCTGTTTTTT
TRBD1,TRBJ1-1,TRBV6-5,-,CASSSGATGGNEAFF,TGTGCCAGCAGTTCAGGGGCCACAGGGGGGAATGAAGCTTTCTTT
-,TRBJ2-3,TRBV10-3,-,CAISVGGGTDTQYF,TGTGCCATCAGTGTAGGAGGGGGCACAGATACGCAGTATTTT
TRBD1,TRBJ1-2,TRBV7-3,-,CASSLTGGGSYGYTF,TGTGCCAGCAGCCTAACAGGGGGTGGGAGCTATGGCTACACCTTC
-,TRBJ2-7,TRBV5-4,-,CASSSGALDYEQYF,TGTGCCAGCAGCTCGGGAGCCCTCGACTACGAGCAGTACTTC
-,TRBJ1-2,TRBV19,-,CASSIMRAEGYTF,TGTGCCAGTAGTATAATGAGGGCGGAAGGCTACACCTTC
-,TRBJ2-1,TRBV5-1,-,CASQTTAGSSYNEQFF,TGCGCCAGCCAAACGACCGCGGGGAGCTCCTACAATGAGCAGTTCTTC
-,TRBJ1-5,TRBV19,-,CASSMGPWSNQPQHF,TGTGCCAGTAGTATGGGGCCCTGGAGCAATCAGCCCCAGCATTTT
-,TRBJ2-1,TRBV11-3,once,CASSLGRNYNEQFF,TGTGCCAGCAGCTTAGGCAGAAACTACAATGAGCAGTTCTTC
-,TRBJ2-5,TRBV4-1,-,CASSQVFETQYF,TGCGCCAGCAGCCAAGTTTTCGAGACCCAGTACTTC
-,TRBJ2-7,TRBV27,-,CASSLAGSFYEQYF,TGTGCCAGCAGTTTGGCCGGGTCTTTCTACGAGCAGTACTTC
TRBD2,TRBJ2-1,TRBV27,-,CASSLIGLADYNEQFF,TGTGCCAGCAGTTTGATCGGTCTAGCGGACTACAATGAGCAGTTCTTC
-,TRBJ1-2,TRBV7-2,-,CASSSTRTHARGYTF,TGTGCCAGCAGCTCGACCCGGACTCACGCCCGGGGCTACACCTTC
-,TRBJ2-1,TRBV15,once,CATSRGAGSYNEQFF,TGTGCCACCAGCAGAGGTGCGGGGAGCTACAATGAGCAGTTCTTC
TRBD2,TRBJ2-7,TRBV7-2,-,CASSLVAGVTYEQYF,TGTGCCAGCAGCTTAGTAGCGGGAGTTACCTACGAGCAGTACTTC
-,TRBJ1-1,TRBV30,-,CAWSSWGGFIPEAFF,TGTGCCTGGTCCTCTTGGGGAGGGTTTATCCCTGAAGCTTTCTTT
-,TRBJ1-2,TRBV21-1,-,CASSHKRWKNNNYGYTF,TGTGCCAGCAGCCACAAACGGTGGAAAAACAATAACTATGGCTACACCTTC
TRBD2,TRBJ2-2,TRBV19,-,CASSMSGGRTGELFF,TGTGCCAGTAGTATGAGCGGGGGACGAACCGGGGAGCTGTTTTTT
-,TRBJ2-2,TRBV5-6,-,CASSPPWTESNTGELFF,TGTGCCAGCAGCCCACCATGGACGGAAAGCAACACCGGGGAGCTGTTTTTT
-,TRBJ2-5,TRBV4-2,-,CASSQVVGAGETQYF,TGTGCCAGCAGCCAAGTAGTGGGGGCGGGGGAGACCCAGTACTTC
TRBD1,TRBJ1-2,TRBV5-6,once,CASSLGQPYGYTF,TGTGCCAGCAGCCTGGGACAGCCCTATGGCTACACCTTC
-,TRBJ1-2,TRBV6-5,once,CASSDGGPNYGYTF,TGTGCCAGCAGCGACGGGGGCCCCAACTATGGCTACACCTTC
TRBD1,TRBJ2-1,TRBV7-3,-,CASSPNRGNEQFF,TGTGCCAGCAGCCCGAACAGGGGCAATGAGCAGTTCTTC
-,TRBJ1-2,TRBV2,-,CASGGDGDGRGYTF,TGTGCCAGCGGAGGGGATGGAGACGGGCGGGGCTACACCTTC
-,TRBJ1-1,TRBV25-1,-,CASSSHINTEAFF,TGTGCCAGCAGTTCACATATTAACACTGAAGCTTTCTTT
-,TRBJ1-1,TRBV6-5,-,CASISFTEAFF,TGTGCCAGCATTTCATTCACTGAAGCTTTCTTT
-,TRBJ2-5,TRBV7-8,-,CASSEGRRLLGTQYF,TGTGCCAGCAGTGAGGGCAGGAGACTTTTAGGGACCCAGTACTTC
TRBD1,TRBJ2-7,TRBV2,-,CASSDWGQDHEQYF,TGTGCCAGCAGTGATTGGGGACAGGACCACGAGCAGTACTTC
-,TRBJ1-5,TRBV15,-,CATSRVYQGPQHF,TGTGCCACCAGCAGAGTATATCAGGGGCCCCAGCATTTT
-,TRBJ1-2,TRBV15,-,CATSRSGKIDGYTF,TGTGCCACCAGCAGAAGCGGGAAAATCGATGGCTACACCTTC
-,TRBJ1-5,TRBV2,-,CASSSRGGQPQHF,TGTGCCAGCAGTTCGCGGGGAGGACAGCCCCAGCATTTT
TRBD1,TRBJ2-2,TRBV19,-,CASSIGTGANTGELFF,TGTGCCAGTAGTATTGGGACAGGGGCTAACACCGGGGAGCTGTTTTTT
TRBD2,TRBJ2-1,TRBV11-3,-,CASSSRTSGKSYNEQFF,TGTGCCAGCAGCTCCCGAACTAGCGGGAAGTCCTACAATGAGCAGTTCTTC
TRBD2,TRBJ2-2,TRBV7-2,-,CASSRLAGGPGELFF,TGTGCCAGCAGCCGACTAGCGGGGGGGCCCGGGGAGCTGTTTTTT
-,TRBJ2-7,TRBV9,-,CASSVGGTGEIYEQYF,TGTGCCAGCAGCGTAGGGGGAACAGGTGAAATCTACGAGCAGTACTTC
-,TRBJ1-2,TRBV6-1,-,CASSPYVVLDYGYTF,TGTGCCAGCAGTCCATATGTCGTACTCGACTATGGCTACACCTTC
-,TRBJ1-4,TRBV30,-,CAWSGQEKLFF,TGTGCCTGGAGTGGGCAAGAAAAACTGTTTTTT
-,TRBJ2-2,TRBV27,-,CASSFFKGGELFF,TGTGCCAGCAGTTTCTTCAAAGGCGGGGAGCTGTTTTTT
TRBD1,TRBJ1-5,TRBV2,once,CASSVRTGEGQPQHF,TGTGCCAGCAGCGTCAGGACAGGTGAAGGCCAGCCCCAGCATTTT
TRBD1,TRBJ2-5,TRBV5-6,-,CASSLASAGGLLQETQYF,TGTGCCAGCAGCTTGGCCTCGGCAGGGGGCCTCCTACAAGAGACCCAGTACTTC
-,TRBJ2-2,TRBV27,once,CASSLIRSTGELFF,TGTGCCAGCAGTTTAATAAGGTCCACCGGGGAGCTGTTTTTT